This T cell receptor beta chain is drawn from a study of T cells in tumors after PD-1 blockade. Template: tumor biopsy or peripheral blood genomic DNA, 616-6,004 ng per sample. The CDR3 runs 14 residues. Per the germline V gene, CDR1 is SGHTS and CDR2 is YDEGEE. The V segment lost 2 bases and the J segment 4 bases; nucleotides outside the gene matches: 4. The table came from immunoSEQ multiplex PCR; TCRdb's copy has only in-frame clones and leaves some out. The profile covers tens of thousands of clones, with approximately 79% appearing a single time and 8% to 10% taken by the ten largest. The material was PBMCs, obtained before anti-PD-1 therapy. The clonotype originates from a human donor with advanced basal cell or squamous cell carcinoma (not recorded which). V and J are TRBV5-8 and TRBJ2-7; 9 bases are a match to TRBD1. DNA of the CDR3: TGTGCCAGCAGCTTCGGGACAGGGACATACGAGCAGTACTTC. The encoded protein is CASSFGTGTYEQYF.